The sequence of this TCR beta chain was determined in a study of breast tumors, draining lymph nodes, adjacent tissues. As for this clonotype: The junction shows a germline mismatch at one end, possibly a read error.

From germline, CDR1 is SGDLS and CDR2 YYNGEE. The CDR3 is 20 amino acids. TCRdb redid the calling of the multiplex PCR reads with MiXCR, one entry per CDR3 protein. The sample consists of around 290,000 distinct CDR3 sequences, around 30% of them appearing once. Breast cancer patients provided tissue from their axillary draining lymph nodes. The chain employs TRBV9 and TRBJ2-7; 10 bases align to TRBD2. The sequencing sample was made of axillary lymph node tissue. The receptor was derived from a female donor with breast cancer. Some clones in this sample may be carry-over from other donors' samples. CDR3 region: CASSPRGHRGLAAVSYEQCF. The DNA of the CDR3 is TGTGCCAGCAGCCCTAGGGGGCACAGAGGACTAGCGGCAGTATCCTACGAGCAGTGCTTC. The whole variable domain, remainder taken from reference TRBV9 and TRBJ2-7, is DSGVTQTPKHLITATGQRVTLRCSPRSGDLSVYWYQQSLDQGLQFLIQYYNGEERAKGNILERFSAQQFPDLHSELNLSSLELGDSALYFCASSPRGHRGLAAVSYEQCFGPGTRLTVT.